This entry features one T cell receptor beta chain sequence. The specificity of this receptor is unknown. Base qualities are not at hand, and no much larger clone is one base apart. This entry is derived from a study of T cells in tumors and immune-related adverse events (dated by TCRdb to about 2021). The TCR beta locus was amplified and sequenced with the immunoSEQ assay, yielding bulk TCR Vbeta CDR3 data. As for the original processing: Non-productive CDR3s, sequences shorter than 7 amino acids, and those not starting with C or ending with F/W were excluded. Only specimens with at least 1000 reads were analysed, and clonotypes were defined at the amino acid level. Clonality was calculated as 1 minus Pielou's evenness. Library sizes were equalized by abundance-weighted random subsampling with replacement, repeated 100 times to report 95% confidence intervals. The Morisita overlap index was used to quantify repertoire overlap, and for each specimen the top 40 clones were checked for overlap with the irAE. TCRdb holds this immuneACCESS table with in-frame rearrangements only. Some clones are missing; in checked studies, unresolved V genes explain under half, and the rest has no known cause. D and trimming were read from the DNA, whereas the V and J calls and clone size are those reported in that table. The sample has about 11,000 clones on record, around 92% of them singletons. The ten largest account for more than 1.4% of the sample.

CDR1 and CDR2, looked up from the germline V gene, are SGHDT and YYEEEE. V has 1 base trimmed and J has 3 bases trimmed; junction bases matching no gene number 15. There are 19 amino acids in the CDR3, from cysteine to phenylalanine inclusive. Only the CDR3 part of the read is kept: 57 bases, read in frame from the first base. Interpreted using the paper, the treatment or condition label stands for: nivolumab (PD-1 blockade) given before sampling. The DNeasy Blood and Tissue Kit was used to extract DNA from the formalin-fixed paraffin-embedded specimens. The receptor chain draws on TRBV5-6 and TRBJ2-3, and 9 bases in between align with TRBD2. Sequencing was performed on lymph node tissue, taken from a patient treated with anti-PD-1 therapy. The sequence came from a female donor with metastatic renal cell carcinoma. The DNA sequence is given as TGTGCCAGCAGCTTGTATCAGGGGCTAGCGGGAATGGGAACAGATACGCAGTATTTT. It translates as CASSLYQGLAGMGTDTQYF.